This passage covers 27 T cell receptor beta chains from one sample sequenced in a study of OX40 agonist ivuxolimab in advanced cancers. The protocol was immunoSEQ multiplex PCR, while the TCRdb copy is restricted to in-frame clones and leaves out a portion. The data show 45,000 to 60,000 clones, approximately 90% seen once. Sequenced material: CD4+ or CD8+ T cells sorted from blood, taken in a trial of the OX40 agonist ivuxolimab. Receptors were obtained from an adult with an advanced solid tumor such as melanoma, head and neck, liver or kidney cancer.

In regard to this clone: An end of the junction differs from the germline gene, which may be a read error. The rearrangement joins TRBV30 to TRBJ2-3, with a weak D call TRBD2 (6 bases). The CDR3 is made up of 13 amino acids. Germline V gene sequence: CDR1 GTSNPN, CDR2 SVGIG (reference sequence). The CDR3 region is CAWSSSTSGRAHF. The CDR3 DNA sequence: TGTGCCTGGAGTTCGTCGACTAGTGGCAGAGCCCATTTT.

The chain joins TRBV13 to TRBJ2-3; perhaps TRBD1 as D (5 bases). The CDR3 extends over 15 amino acids. V lost 5 bases, J lost 4 bases, and 16 bases lay in between. Per the germline V gene, CDR1 is PRHDT and CDR2 is FYEKMQ (reference sequence). In DNA, the CDR3 is TGTGCCAGCAGCCCGCCCGGCCTAGGGGCAGATACGCAGTATTTT. It specifies CASSPPGLGADTQYF. Based on the CDR3 plus reference TRBV13 and TRBJ2-3, the full variable domain is AAGVIQSPRHLIKEKRETATLKCYPIPRHDTVYWYQQGPGQDPQFLISFYEKMQSDKGSIPDRFSAQQFSDYHSELNMSSLELGDSALYFCASSPPGLGADTQYFGPGTRLTVL.

This clone came up a few times. V usage is TRBV7-3 and J usage is TRBJ2-2; D gene uncertain. Germline V lookup: CDR1 SGHTA, CDR2 FQGTGA. This CDR3 has 12 amino acids. Trimming shortened V by 5 bases and J by 5 bases, and 6 bases separated the two germline ends. The CDR3 sequence: CASSLITGELFF. The CDR3 DNA sequence: TGTGCCAGCAGCCTCATAACCGGGGAGCTGTTTTTT.

The V gene is TRBV7-9, the J gene TRBJ2-7, with unresolved D. The CDR3 totals 13 residues. V was cut by 0 bases and J by 9 bases, with 12 bases left in between. Per germline, CDR1 SEHNR and CDR2 FQNEAQ (reference sequence). The CDR3 loop is CASSLAVATWQYV. The CDR3 coding sequence is TGTGCCAGCAGCTTAGCAGTGGCAACCTGGCAGTACGTC.

J is TRBJ2-7 and V is TRBV28; TRBD1 matches at 9 bases. CDR3 size: 15 residues. The junction had 3 bases not matched to a gene; V was cut back by 3 bases and J by 0 bases. Per germline, CDR1 MDHEN and CDR2 SYDVKM. CDR3 nucleotides: TGTGCCAGCAGTTTGGACAGGGGCCTCTCCTACGAGCAGTACGTC. Protein product: CASSLDRGLSYEQYV.

V gene TRBV7-2 combines with J gene TRBJ2-7; 7 bases fit TRBD2. The CDR3 is 13 amino acids. V gave up 6 bases and J gave up 4 bases; unmatched junction bases: 6. CDR1 and CDR2 from the germline V gene are SGHTA and FQGNSA. In DNA, the CDR3 is TGTGCCAGCAGTGCGGGAGCCCGGTACGAGCAGTACTTC. Translation gives CASSAGARYEQYF. The variable domain in full, completed from reference TRBV7-2 and TRBJ2-7, reads GAGVSQSPSNKVTEKGKDVELRCDPISGHTALYWYRQSLGQGLEFLIYFQGNSAPDKSGLPSDRFSAERTGGSVSTLTIQRTQQEDSAVYLCASSAGARYEQYFGPGTRLTVT.

The table lists this clone with a few counts. This rearrangement joins TRBV4-1 to TRBJ1-1, with TRBD1 identical over 7 bases. Germline V lookup: CDR1 MGHRA, CDR2 YSYEKL. V lost 4 bases, J lost 2 bases, and 4 bases stayed unmatched. The CDR3 spans 14 residues. The CDR3 DNA follows: TGCGCCAGCAGCCCCTGGACAGGTAACACTGAAGCTTTCTTT. This codes for CASSPWTGNTEAFF.

This rearrangement joins TRBV13 to TRBJ2-5; either TRBD1 or TRBD2 may supply D (5 bases each). The end of the DNA fits TRBJ2-7 better, so the J call may be wrong. The CDR3 has 14 residues. The germline CDR1 and CDR2 sequences are PRHDT and FYEKMQ (reference sequence). In DNA form, the CDR3 reads TGTGCCAGCAGCTCGGGACGGTTCTCCTACGAGCAGTACTTC. The encoded protein is CASSSGRFSYEQYF.

The CDR3 DNA follows: TGTGCCAGCAGCAACACAGGGGGCCTCTACGAGCAGTACTTC. It encodes CASSNTGGLYEQYF. The chain employs TRBV28 and TRBJ2-7; 9 bases match TRBD1. Germline CDR1 MDHEN, CDR2 SYDVKM. The trim removed 6 bases at V and 3 bases at J, leaving 6 bases unmatched. The CDR3 extends over 14 amino acids.

The chain couples TRBV4-3 to TRBJ1-2, with 7 bases that match TRBD1. From germline, CDR1 is LGHNA and CDR2 YSLEER. The V gene end was trimmed by 0 bases and the J gene end by 0 bases; junction bases not matched to a gene: 4. The CDR3 has 16 residues. The CDR3 nucleotides are TGCGCCAGCAGCCAAGATAGGGGGCTGCCTAACTATGGCTACACCTTC. This encodes CASSQDRGLPNYGYTF.

The V gene is TRBV6-5, the J gene TRBJ1-2; tentative D call: TRBD1 (5 bases). Looked up from germline, CDR1 is MNHEY and CDR2 is SVGAGI. Trimming took off 0 bases at V and 7 bases at J, with 9 bases between the two ends. This CDR3 spans 13 amino acids. CDR3 region: CASSYSNGAGYTF. The CDR3 region has the DNA TGTGCCAGCAGTTACTCGAATGGGGCTGGCTACACCTTC.

This chain uses TRBV27 with TRBJ2-3; 11 bases map to TRBD2. Germline V CDR1 and CDR2: MNHEY, SMNVEV (reference sequence). V shed 1 base and J 1 base; nucleotides not matched to a gene: 1. The CDR3 runs 16 residues. CDR3 residues: CASSLLGLAGTDTQYF. DNA of the CDR3: TGTGCCAGCAGTTTATTGGGACTAGCGGGCACAGATACGCAGTATTTT.

V is TRBV4-1 and J is TRBJ2-5; 10 bases map to TRBD2. V lost 4 bases, J lost 3 bases, and 5 bases stayed unmatched. The CDR3 is 15 residues long. Germline CDR1 MGHRA, CDR2 YSYEKL. The CDR3 sequence: CASSPTSGSKETQYF. As DNA, the CDR3 is TGCGCCAGCAGCCCGACTAGCGGGTCAAAAGAGACCCAGTACTTC.

This rearrangement joins TRBV13 to TRBJ1-2; maybe TRBD1 (6 bases). Trimming shortened V by 5 bases and J by 5 bases, and 15 bases separated the two germline ends. CDR1 and CDR2 from the germline V gene are PRHDT and FYEKMQ (reference sequence). The CDR3 is made up of 14 amino acids. CDR3 protein: CASSTQTGLYGYTF. The CDR3 bases are TGTGCCAGCAGCACCCAGACAGGACTATATGGCTACACCTTC.

The rearrangement joins TRBV19 to TRBJ2-5, with D tentatively TRBD1 (6 bases). Between the trimmed V and J ends, which lost 3 bases and 2 bases, there was a span of 10 bases. The germline gives CDR1 LNHDA, CDR2 SQIVND (reference sequence). The CDR3 has 14 amino acids. CDR3 in DNA: TGTGCCAGTAGTATCCTAGGACAGCAAGAGACCCAGTACTTC. Translating it yields CASSILGQQETQYF.

The chain employs TRBV4-1 and TRBJ2-5; D is uncertain. Trimming stripped 1 base from V and 5 bases from J, with 14 bases between. This CDR3 spans 15 amino acids. Germline CDR1 is MGHRA and CDR2 is YSYEKL. In nucleotides, the CDR3 is TGCGCCAGCAGCCAAGGGGTGGATCAGCTGGAGACCCAGTACTTC. This gives the protein CASSQGVDQLETQYF.

The chain uses TRBV10-2 and TRBJ1-1; D unresolved. The CDR3 has 14 amino acids. V was cut by 2 bases and J by 4 bases, with 11 bases left in between. Germline V CDR1 and CDR2: WSHSY, SAAADI. The CDR3 protein is CASSEPDKITEAFF. The CDR3 DNA follows: TGCGCCAGCAGTGAGCCCGACAAGATCACTGAAGCTTTCTTT.

CDR3 DNA sequence: TGTGCCAGCAGCTTAGCGGGGGGCGCGGGCACCGGGGAGCTGTTTTTT. It codes for CASSLAGGAGTGELFF. The chain carries TRBV11-2 and TRBJ2-2, with D possibly matching TRBD2 (7 bases). V shed 1 base and J shed 4 bases, with 13 bases lying between them. The CDR3 loop spans 16 amino acids. CDR1 is SGHAT and CDR2 is FQNNGV in the germline V gene.

In DNA form, the CDR3 reads TGTGCCAGCAGCTTATGGGCGGGAAGGGATCAGCCCCAGCATTTT. Its translation is CASSLWAGRDQPQHF. The chain joins TRBV7-6 to TRBJ1-5; D unresolved. Trimming stripped 2 bases from V and 5 bases from J, with 13 bases between. This CDR3 has 15 amino acids. Germline values: CDR1 SGHVS, CDR2 FNYEAQ.

The rearrangement uses TRBV19 and TRBJ1-5; tentative D call: TRBD1 (5 bases). CDR3 size: 15 residues. The V gene lost 2 bases and the J gene lost 3 bases, with 11 bases spanning the gap. Germline assignment: CDR1 LNHDA and CDR2 SQIVND (reference sequence). DNA of the CDR3: TGTGCCAGTAGTATAACCCGACAGCACAATCAGCCCCAGCATTTT. Translating gives CASSITRQHNQPQHF.

The rearrangement uses TRBV10-1 and TRBJ1-5, with 7 nucleotides matching TRBD1. The length of the CDR3 is 17 residues. The germline gives CDR1 WNHNN, CDR2 SYGVQD (reference sequence). The J segment lost 4 bases and the V segment lost 9 bases, leaving 18 bases of the junction unmatched. CDR3 protein: CARKITPGGGHNQPQHF. DNA of the CDR3: TGCGCCAGAAAAATAACCCCAGGGGGGGGGCATAATCAGCCCCAGCATTTT.

The J gene is TRBJ2-7, the V gene TRBV7-9, with no clear D. V shed 5 bases and J shed 3 bases, with 11 bases lying between them. CDR1 SEHNR and CDR2 FQNEAQ come from the germline V gene (reference sequence). The CDR3 length is 13 residues. The CDR3 sequence is CASSLEADYEQYV. CDR3 nucleotides: TGTGCCAGCAGCCTCGAGGCAGACTACGAGCAGTACGTC.

The chain has TRBV11-2 and TRBJ1-4; D is undetermined. The CDR3 is 11 residues long. The V end was cut by 1 base, the J end by 10 bases, with 4 bases between. Germline V gene sequence: CDR1 SGHAT, CDR2 FQNNGV. CDR3 loop: CASSLGGKLFF. In DNA form, the CDR3 reads TGTGCCAGCAGCTTAGGGGGAAAACTGTTTTTT.

The chain joins TRBV7-9 to TRBJ1-1, with D uncertain. Germline V CDR1 and CDR2: SEHNR, FQNEAQ (reference sequence). This CDR3 is 15 amino acids long. The ends were cut back, 6 bases at V and 2 bases at J, with 16 bases in the middle. The chain's CDR3 is CASRLRPAHNTEAFF. CDR3 DNA sequence: TGTGCCAGCAGGTTACGGCCCGCCCATAACACTGAAGCTTTCTTT.

V is TRBV25-1 and J is TRBJ2-1; D is uncertain. Trimming removed 0 bases from V and 6 bases from J, with 15 bases in between. The CDR3 is 16 amino acids. The germline V gene has CDR1 MGHDK and CDR2 SYGVNS. The CDR3 region is CASSEYTQIPSNEQFF. CDR3 coding DNA: TGTGCCAGCAGTGAATACACCCAAATTCCCAGCAATGAGCAGTTCTTC.

V and J are TRBV9 and TRBJ2-2; possible D gene TRBD1, 5 bases. The CDR3 totals 16 residues. The germline gives CDR1 SGDLS, CDR2 YYNGEE. Trimming took off 7 bases at V and 6 bases at J, with 22 bases between the two ends. The DNA for the CDR3 is TGTGCCAGCTCTAAAGGGGCAGGGCTTATGTCCGGGGAGCTGTTTTTT. Translated: CASSKGAGLMSGELFF.

The chain has TRBV15 and TRBJ2-1; D is perhaps TRBD1 or TRBD2 (5 bases each). Germline CDR1 and CDR2: LNHNV and YYDKDF (reference sequence). Trimming removed 6 bases from V and 3 bases from J, with 15 bases in between. The CDR3 consists of 15 residues. This chain's CDR3 is CATSTPGTDYNEQFF. CDR3 DNA sequence: TGTGCCACCAGTACTCCCGGGACGGACTACAATGAGCAGTTCTTC. Supplemented by reference TRBV15 and TRBJ2-1, the full variable domain reads DAMVIQNPRYQVTQFGKPVTLSCSQTLNHNVMYWYQQKSSQAPKLLFHYYDKDFNNEADTPDNFQSRRPNTSFCFLDIRSPGLGDTAMYLCATSTPGTDYNEQFFGPGTRLTVL.